This T cell receptor beta chain was sequenced for a study of blood T cell repertoires in COVID-19. About the research overall: PBMCs, B-cell-depleted T cells, or T cells were the source of the cDNA or gDNA that made up the material.

Germline CDR1 and CDR2: SGHRS and YFSETQ. The CDR3 is 14 residues long. The V and J ends lost 2 bases and 3 bases, in that order; junction bases with no gene match: 4. As handled by the study authors: The authors estimated nucleated cell counts from reference gene primer amplification. Assay: immunoSEQ multiplex PCR; the TCRdb copy retains only in-frame clones and omits some. V and J calls plus clone size are reproduced from that table; the DNA served to infer D and trimming. The sample lists about 45,000 clones; around four fifths were seen once. This chain links TRBV5-1 with TRBJ2-7; TRBD2 aligns across 8 bases. Sequenced sample: peripheral blood. The clonotype originates from a human donor in a cohort sampled during active COVID-19. This CDR3 reads CASSFAGGNYEQYF. CDR3 sequence (DNA): TGCGCCAGCAGCTTTGCGGGGGGCAACTACGAGCAGTACTTC.